Below, 19 T cell receptor beta chains from the same sample are listed, as sequenced in a study of blood T cell repertoires in COVID-19. The repertoire was sequenced with immunoSEQ multiplex PCR; TCRdb's copy has only in-frame clones and lacks some. The sample holds about 180,000 clones; more than 70% are singletons and the top ten take about 4.1%. Sequencing was performed on peripheral blood. The source of these receptors is a woman aged 30 to 39 with acute or convalescent COVID-19.

The V call is TRBV6-1, the J call TRBJ2-1; no firm D call. V was trimmed by 2 bases and J by 8 bases, leaving 10 bases between them. Germline CDR1 is MNHNS and CDR2 is SASEGT. CDR3 length equals 13 residues. The CDR3 region has the DNA TGTGCCAGCAGTGAACTGCCAGTTCATGAGCAGTTCTTC. Its translation is CASSELPVHEQFF.

The chain combines TRBV6-5 with TRBJ1-2; D unclear. The CDR3 is made up of 13 amino acids. Trimming shortened V by 5 bases and J by 5 bases, and 12 bases separated the two germline ends. Germline CDR1 is MNHEY and CDR2 is SVGAGI. In DNA form, the CDR3 reads TGTGCCAGCAGTATACAGTTGGGTTATGGCTACACCTTC. Protein: CASSIQLGYGYTF.

The rearrangement joins TRBV5-1 to TRBJ1-3, with D tentatively TRBD1 (6 bases). This CDR3 comprises 14 residues. The germline V gene has CDR1 SGHRS and CDR2 YFSETQ. Between the trimmed V and J ends, which lost 0 bases and 8 bases, there was a span of 12 bases. CDR3 nucleotides: TGCGCCAGCAGCTTGGAGGCCAGGGGAGACACCATATATTTT. Amino acids: CASSLEARGDTIYF.

The chain is built from TRBV18 and TRBJ1-2, with D perhaps matching TRBD1 (6 bases). V gave up 6 bases and J gave up 6 bases, with 17 bases separating them. CDR3 length equals 14 residues. CDR1 and CDR2 from the germline V gene are KGHSH and LQKENI. The CDR3 protein is CASSQGSWGDGYTF. DNA for the CDR3: TGTGCCAGCTCCCAGGGGAGTTGGGGTGATGGCTACACCTTC. The complete variable domain, with remaining parts taken from reference TRBV18 and TRBJ1-2, reads NAGVMQNPRHLVRRRGQEARLRCSPMKGHSHVYWYRQLPEEGLKFMVYLQKENIIDESGMPKERFSAEFPKEGPSILRIQQVVRGDSAAYFCASSQGSWGDGYTFGSGTRLTVV.

This sequence joins TRBV28 and TRBJ2-2; 11 bases map to TRBD1. Germline trimming cut 3 bases from V and 4 bases from J; bases unmatched to any gene: 4. Germline V gene sequence: CDR1 MDHEN, CDR2 SYDVKM. The CDR3 is 16 residues long. CDR3 protein: CASSLFGTGGTGELFF. CDR3 in DNA: TGTGCCAGCAGTTTGTTTGGGACAGGGGGCACCGGGGAGCTGTTTTTT.

The chain has TRBV6-5 and TRBJ2-5; 7 nucleotides line up with TRBD1. V shed 4 bases, J shed 2 bases, and the junction held 7 bases outside the gene matches. This CDR3 has 15 amino acids. Germline V gene lookup returns CDR1 MNHEY and CDR2 SVGAGI. For the CDR3, the DNA is TGTGCCAGCAGTTCTGCCGGACAGGAGCAAGAGACCCAGTACTTC. It specifies CASSSAGQEQETQYF.

V usage is TRBV5-1 and J usage is TRBJ2-1; D is unclear. The CDR3 is 13 amino acids. Trimming pared 0 bases from V and 6 bases from J, leaving 7 bases between. CDR1 is SGHRS, CDR2 YFSETQ, per germline. This chain's CDR3 is CASSLVTGNEQFF. The CDR3 DNA follows: TGCGCCAGCAGCTTGGTGACTGGCAATGAGCAGTTCTTC.

This clone has more than one count but fewer than ten. J is TRBJ1-4 and V is TRBV3-1 (or the pseudogene TRBV3-2); no clear D gene. The CDR3 covers 16 residues. From germline, CDR1 is LGHDT and CDR2 YNNKEL (reference sequence). Trimming took off 1 base at V and 0 bases at J, with 9 bases between the two ends. Here the CDR3 reads CASSQGVSATNEKLFF. The DNA for the CDR3 is TGTGCCAGCAGCCAAGGAGTATCCGCAACTAATGAAAAACTGTTTTTT.

The chain has TRBV4-2 and TRBJ2-7, with 7 bases aligning to TRBD2. In germline, CDR1 is LGHNA, CDR2 YNFKEQ. The CDR3 is 15 residues long. Unmatched junction bases numbered 5, after V lost 1 base and J lost 2 bases. The CDR3 loop is CASSQGGSHTYEQYF. DNA for the CDR3: TGTGCCAGCAGCCAAGGCGGGAGCCACACCTACGAGCAGTACTTC.

The chain recombines TRBV5-1 with TRBJ1-2; no firm D call. V was trimmed by 0 bases and J by 3 bases, leaving 9 bases between them. The germline V gene has CDR1 SGHRS and CDR2 YFSETQ. The CDR3 is made up of 14 amino acids. The CDR3 sequence: CASSLDFGDYGYTF. CDR3 nucleotides: TGCGCCAGCAGCTTGGATTTTGGAGACTATGGCTACACCTTC. The variable domain in full, completed from reference TRBV5-1 and TRBJ1-2, reads KAGVTQTPRYLIKTRGQQVTLSCSPISGHRSVSWYQQTPGQGLQFLFEYFSETQRNKGNFPGRFSGRQFSNSRSEMNVSTLELGDSALYLCASSLDFGDYGYTFGSGTRLTVV.

This clone was observed a handful of times. The chain recombines TRBV29-1 with TRBJ1-4; D is undetermined. The CDR3 consists of 11 residues. In germline, CDR1 is SQVTM, CDR2 ANQGSEA. The V and J ends lost 3 bases and 4 bases respectively, with 3 bases between them. The CDR3 reads CSVDSNEKLFF. The CDR3 DNA reads as TGCAGCGTTGACAGTAATGAAAAACTGTTTTTT.

The chain employs TRBV27 and TRBJ2-5; unclear D gene. With 9 bases removed from V and 7 bases from J, the gap between germline ends came to 9 bases. Germline CDR1 MNHEY, CDR2 SMNVEV (reference sequence). This CDR3 spans 10 amino acids. CDR3 in DNA: TGTGCCAGTCGTTGCGGGACCCAGTACTTC. Encoded protein: CASRCGTQYF.

The V call is TRBV3-1 (or the pseudogene TRBV3-2), the J call TRBJ2-5; D is uncertain. Between the trimmed V and J ends, which lost 0 bases and 5 bases, there was a span of 10 bases. This CDR3 contains 14 residues. CDR1 LGHDT and CDR2 YNNKEL come from the germline V gene (reference sequence). The DNA for the CDR3 is TGTGCCAGCAGCCAAGACCCTAGTAAGGAGACCCAGTACTTC. It specifies CASSQDPSKETQYF.

In its sample, this clone was seen a few times. This sequence joins TRBV7-9 and TRBJ1-5; D not certain. CDR3 length: 15 amino acids. The germline V and J ends were trimmed by 3 bases and 0 bases, with 9 bases remaining between them. Germline loops: CDR1 SEHNR, CDR2 FQNEAQ (reference sequence). In DNA, the CDR3 is TGTGCCAGCAGCTTGGGAGACTATAGCAATCAGCCCCAGCATTTT. This encodes CASSLGDYSNQPQHF.

V and J are TRBV27 and TRBJ2-5, with a tentative D call TRBD1 (6 bases). Germline loops: CDR1 MNHEY, CDR2 SMNVEV (reference sequence). V was pared by 3 bases and J by 9 bases, with 8 bases between. The CDR3 is made up of 11 amino acids. The CDR3 region has the DNA TGTGCCAGCAGTTTCAGGGGTGCCCAGTACTTC. Translating it yields CASSFRGAQYF.

V usage is TRBV11-2 and J usage is TRBJ2-1; 8 bases line up with TRBD2. Germline V gene lookup returns CDR1 SGHAT and CDR2 FQNNGV. With V trimmed by 3 bases and J by 10 bases, 8 bases remained unmatched. The CDR3 loop spans 14 amino acids. This CDR3 reads CASSFTGGVGEQFF. CDR3 nucleotide sequence: TGTGCCAGCAGCTTTACGGGAGGGGTGGGGGAGCAGTTCTTC. The full variable domain, in which reference TRBV11-2 and TRBJ2-1 provide the parts outside the CDR3, is EAGVAQSPRYKIIEKRQSVAFWCNPISGHATLYWYQQILGQGPKLLIQFQNNGVVDDSQLPKDRFSAERLKGVDSTLKIQPAKLEDSAVYLCASSFTGGVGEQFFGPGTRLTVL.

The genes are TRBV5-6 and TRBJ1-4, with D possibly being TRBD1 (6 bases). Germline CDR1 and CDR2: SGHDT and YYEEEE. The CDR3 runs to 17 residues. Trimming pared 0 bases from V and 7 bases from J, leaving 19 bases between. CDR3: CASSLEGTSVGAEKLFF. The CDR3 region has the DNA TGTGCCAGCAGCTTGGAGGGGACGTCGGTGGGGGCTGAAAAACTGTTTTTT.

The gene calls are TRBV5-1 and TRBJ1-3; 9 nucleotides match TRBD1. In germline, CDR1 is SGHRS, CDR2 YFSETQ. V dropped 2 bases and J dropped 6; count of bases not matched to a gene: 3. The CDR3 contains 14 residues. This CDR3 reads CASSLQGAENTIYF. CDR3 in DNA: TGCGCCAGCAGCTTACAGGGGGCTGAAAACACCATATATTTT.

This clone was seen just once. V gene TRBV3-1 (or the pseudogene TRBV3-2) combines with J gene TRBJ1-2, with D perhaps matching TRBD1 (5 bases). Trimming left V 1 base short and J 1 base short, with 10 bases between. The CDR3 has 15 residues. Germline V gene sequence: CDR1 LGHDT, CDR2 YNNKEL (reference sequence). Here the CDR3 DNA reads TGTGCCAGCAGCCAAGGCGGGGGATATAACTATGGCTACACCTTC. Encoded protein: CASSQGGGYNYGYTF.